This is a list of T cell receptor beta chains from one sample in a study of OX40 agonist ivuxolimab in advanced cancers. Sequenced by immunoSEQ multiplex PCR; TCRdb stores in-frame clones only, minus some. Found here are roughly 58,000 clones, more than 65% of them singletons; the top ten hold approximately 6.8%. The material was CD4+ or CD8+ T cells sorted from blood, obtained in a trial of the OX40 agonist ivuxolimab. The receptor set was obtained from an adult with an advanced solid tumor such as melanoma, head and neck, liver or kidney cancer. CDR3s include the opening cysteine and the closing phenylalanine or tryptophan. A D gene is named only where the DNA matches it firmly. Clone size, where shown, is once, few, many, or a class for clones that have expanded.

-	TRBV7-2	TRBJ2-3	-	CASSQTRDTQYF	TGTGCCAGCAGCCAGACCCGAGATACGCAGTATTTT
-	TRBV18	TRBJ1-4	-	CASSPPGSGNEKLFF	TGTGCCAGCTCACCACCGGGCAGCGGTAATGAAAAACTGTTTTTT
-	TRBV5-1	TRBJ2-2	-	CASSNHDTGELFF	TGCGCCAGCAGCAATCATGACACCGGGGAGCTGTTTTTT
-	TRBV6-5	TRBJ2-4	once	CASRELSRNIQYF	TGTGCCAGCAGGGAACTCTCACGGAACATTCAGTACTTC
TRBD1	TRBV7-2	TRBJ1-3	-	CASSYAGTGTSSGNTIYF	TGTGCCAGCAGCTATGCCGGGACAGGGACGAGCTCTGGAAACACCATATATTTT
TRBD1	TRBV2	TRBJ1-1	-	CASREDRGLRNTEAFF	TGTGCCAGCAGAGAGGACAGGGGACTGAGGAACACTGAAGCTTTCTTT
-	TRBV13	TRBJ1-5	-	CASSLGHLSNQPQHF	TGTGCCAGCAGCTTGGGCCACCTCAGCAATCAGCCCCAGCATTTT
-	TRBV30	TRBJ2-7	-	CAWSVLTTTGQYF	TGTGCCTGGAGTGTATTGACAACAACTGGGCAGTACTTC
TRBD1	TRBV2	TRBJ1-5	few	CASGTVFNQPQHF	TGTGCCAGCGGGACAGTCTTCAATCAGCCCCAGCATTTT
-	TRBV7-2	TRBJ1-1	-	CASSFRGGNTEAFF	TGTGCCAGCAGCTTCAGGGGTGGAAACACTGAAGCTTTCTTT
-	TRBV14	TRBJ1-4	many	CASSQVGTGWNEKLFF	TGTGCCAGCAGCCAAGTCGGAACAGGGTGGAATGAAAAACTGTTTTTT